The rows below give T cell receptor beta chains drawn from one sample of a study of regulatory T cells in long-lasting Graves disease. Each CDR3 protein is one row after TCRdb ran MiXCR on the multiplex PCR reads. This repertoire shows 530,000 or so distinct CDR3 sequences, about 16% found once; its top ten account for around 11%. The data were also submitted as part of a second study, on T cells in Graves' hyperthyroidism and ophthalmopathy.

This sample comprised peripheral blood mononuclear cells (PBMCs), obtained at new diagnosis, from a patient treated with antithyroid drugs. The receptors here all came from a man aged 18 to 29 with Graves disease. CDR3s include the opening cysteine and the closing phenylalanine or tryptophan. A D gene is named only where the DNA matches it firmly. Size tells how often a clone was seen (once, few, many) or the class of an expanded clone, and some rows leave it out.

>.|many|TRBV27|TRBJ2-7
TGTGCCAGCGGCCCGACCGGGACATATTCCTACGAGCAGTACTTC
CASGPTGTYSYEQYF
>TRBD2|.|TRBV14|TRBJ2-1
TGTGCCAGCAGCGCCCCGGGACTAGCGGTTTACAATGAGCAGTTCTTC
CASSAPGLAVYNEQFF
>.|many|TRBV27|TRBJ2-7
TGTGCCAGCAGGAGGCTAGATACTGCCTACGAGCAGTACTTC
CASRRLDTAYEQYF
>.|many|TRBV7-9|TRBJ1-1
TGCGCCAGCAGCCGACCGGGGAACACTGAAGCTTTCTTT
CASSRPGNTEAFF
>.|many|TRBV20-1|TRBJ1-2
TGCAGTGCTTCGAACTCCGGGACACCCAACTATGGCTACACCTTC
CSASNSGTPNYGYTF
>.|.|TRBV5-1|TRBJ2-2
TGCGCCAGCACCCCCGACAGGGAGGCCGGGGAGCTGTTTTTT
CASTPDREAGELFF
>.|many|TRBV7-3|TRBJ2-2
TGTGCCAGCAGCTTAGGGGTATCTGCCGGGGAGCTGTTTTTT
CASSLGVSAGELFF
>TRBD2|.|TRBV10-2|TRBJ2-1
TGCGCCAGCAGTGCTAGCGGGGAGCAGTTCTTC
CASSASGEQFF
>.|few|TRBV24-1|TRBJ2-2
TGTGCCACCAGTCCGAGGGGGACCGCCACCGGGGAGCTGTTTTTT
CATSPRGTATGELFF
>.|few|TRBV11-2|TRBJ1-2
TGTGCCAGCAGCTTAGCGTGGGGAGGGGGGACGGATGGCTACACCTTC
CASSLAWGGGTDGYTF
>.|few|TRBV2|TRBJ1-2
TGTGCCAGCAGTGTAGACCGGACGTCCCGTGGCTACACCTTC
CASSVDRTSRGYTF
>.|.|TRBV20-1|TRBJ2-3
TGCAGCGCTAGCTCCCTGTACGATACGCAGTATTTT
CSASSLYDTQYF
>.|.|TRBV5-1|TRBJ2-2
TGTGCCAGCAGCTTTGGCAGCCAAAGGGGCACCGGGGAGCTGTTTTTT
CASSFGSQRGTGELFF
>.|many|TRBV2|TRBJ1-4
TGTGCCACCCAGTGGGAAGGCGAGGAAAAACTGTTTTTT
CATQWEGEEKLFF
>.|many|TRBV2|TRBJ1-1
TGTGCCAGCAGCGGCCGGGGTGACACTGAAGCTTTCTTT
CASSGRGDTEAFF
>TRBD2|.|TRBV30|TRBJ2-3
TGTGCCTGGAGTGTAACCGCGGGAGGGTCAAAAGATACGCAGTATTTT
CAWSVTAGGSKDTQYF
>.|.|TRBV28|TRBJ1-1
TGTGCCAGCAGTGACCGAGTCGAAGCTTTCTTT
CASSDRVEAFF
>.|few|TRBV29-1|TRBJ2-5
TGCAGCGTTGAATCCCCCCAAGAGACCCAGTACTTC
CSVESPQETQYF
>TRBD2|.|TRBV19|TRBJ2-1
TGTGCCAGTAGTATAGATAAGCGGGAGATCGGTCGTGAGCAGTTCTTC
CASSIDKREIGREQFF
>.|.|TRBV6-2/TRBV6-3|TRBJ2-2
TGTGCCAGCAGTGGACTTGGCACCGGGGAGCTGTTTTTT
CASSGLGTGELFF
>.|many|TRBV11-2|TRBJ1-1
TGTGCCAGCAGCACCACAAGGAACACTGAAGCTTTCTTT
CASSTTRNTEAFF
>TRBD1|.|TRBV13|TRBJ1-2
TGTGCCAGCAGCTCCCCTCTGGGCAGGGGGCAGGGCTACACCTTC
CASSSPLGRGQGYTF
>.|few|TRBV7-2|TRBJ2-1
TGTGCCAGCAGCTTAGGTTTCGGGACTGAGCAGTTCTTC
CASSLGFGTEQFF
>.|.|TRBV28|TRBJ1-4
TGTGCCAGCAGTCCACGAAGAGGGGTGACAGTTGCAACTAATGAAAAACTGTTTTTT
CASSPRRGVTVATNEKLFF
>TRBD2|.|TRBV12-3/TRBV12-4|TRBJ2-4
TGTGCCAGCAGCCTGTGGGGGGGTAGGGACAAAAACATTCAGTACTTC
CASSLWGGRDKNIQYF
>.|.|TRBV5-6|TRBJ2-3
TGTGCCAGCAGCTTGGAGGGACCGGGGCCATGGGGGCAGTATTTT
CASSLEGPGPWGQYF
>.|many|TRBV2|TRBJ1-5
TGTGCCAGCAGTGAAAGACAGCCCAATCAGCCCCAGCATTTT
CASSERQPNQPQHF
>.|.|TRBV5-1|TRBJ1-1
TGCGCCAGCAGCTTGGCTAGGACAGACACTGAAGCTTTCTTT
CASSLARTDTEAFF
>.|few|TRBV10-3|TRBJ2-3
TGTGCCATCAGTGAGTCCTCTGGCACAGATACGCAGTATTTT
CAISESSGTDTQYF
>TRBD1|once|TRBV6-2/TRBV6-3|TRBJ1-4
TGTGCCAGCAGAAAGACAGGGGGTGACGAAAAACTGTTTTTT
CASRKTGGDEKLFF
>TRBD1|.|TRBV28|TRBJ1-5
TGTGCCAGCAGTCAACAGGGGGAGGGTCAGCCCCAGCATTTT
CASSQQGEGQPQHF
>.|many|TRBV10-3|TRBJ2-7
TGTGCCATCAGTGGAGACAGTGGCGCCTACGAGCAGTACTTC
CAISGDSGAYEQYF
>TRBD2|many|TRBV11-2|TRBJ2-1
TGTGCCAGCAGCTCCGGGACTAGCGGGTCCCACTCCTACAATGAGCAGTTCTTC
CASSSGTSGSHSYNEQFF
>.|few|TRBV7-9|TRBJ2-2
TGTGCCAGCAGCTTAAGGACAATGGCGAACACCGGGGAGCTGTTTTTT
CASSLRTMANTGELFF
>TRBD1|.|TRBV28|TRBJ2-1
TGTGCCAGCAGTTTTCGGGACAGGGTTTACAATGAGCAGTTCTTC
CASSFRDRVYNEQFF
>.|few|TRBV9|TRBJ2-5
TGTGCCAGCAGCGAACTCGGAGGAGAGGAGACCCAGTACTTC
CASSELGGEETQYF
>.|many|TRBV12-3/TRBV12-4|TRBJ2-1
TGTGCCAGCAGGTCCCCCAGGGAACGTGAGCAGTTCTTC
CASRSPREREQFF
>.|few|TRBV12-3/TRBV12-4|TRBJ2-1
TGTGCCAGCAGTTTTCCTGGTAGCAATGAGCAGTTCTTC
CASSFPGSNEQFF
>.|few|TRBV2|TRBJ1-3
TGTGCCAGCAGTGAATCGGTACTCTCTGGAAACACCATATATTTT
CASSESVLSGNTIYF
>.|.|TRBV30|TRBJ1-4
TGTGCCTGGGAAAAAGGGTTAAGAGATGAAAAACTGTTTTTT
CAWEKGLRDEKLFF
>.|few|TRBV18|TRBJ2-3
TGTGCCAGCTCACCACGGTTTGGCGGACGATCTAGCACAGATACGCAGTATTTT
CASSPRFGGRSSTDTQYF
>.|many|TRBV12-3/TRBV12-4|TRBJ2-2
TGTGCCAGCAGTACCGGGACTTCGAACACCGGGGAGCTGTTTTTT
CASSTGTSNTGELFF
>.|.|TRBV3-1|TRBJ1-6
TGTGCCAGCAGCTCCGGTCTTCCAGCACCCCTCCACTTT
CASSSGLPAPLHF
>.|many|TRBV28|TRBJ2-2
TGTGCCAGCAGTTGGACAGTGGGGCCCCAGAACACCGGGGAGCTGTTTTTT
CASSWTVGPQNTGELFF
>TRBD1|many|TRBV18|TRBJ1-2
TGTGCCAGCTCACCATTGGACAGGGGTCCTGGCTACACCTTC
CASSPLDRGPGYTF
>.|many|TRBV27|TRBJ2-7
TGTGCCAGCAGTTCCTTGGGAGCAGCGGGCGAGCAGTACTTC
CASSSLGAAGEQYF
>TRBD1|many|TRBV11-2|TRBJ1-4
TGTGCCAGCAGCTTGGACAGGGCTCACAATGAAAAACTGTTTTTT
CASSLDRAHNEKLFF
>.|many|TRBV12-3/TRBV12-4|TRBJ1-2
TGTGCCAGCAGTCTCGCCGGGGGGCATCGTGATGGCTACACCTTC
CASSLAGGHRDGYTF